This entry describes one T cell receptor (beta chain). Its target is unknown. Germline is not matched at one junction end, which may reflect a read error. CDR3 length: 10 amino acids. From germline, CDR1 is SQVTM and CDR2 ANQGSEA. This specimen comes from a study of T-cell memory formation after mild COVID-19. It was 5'RACE with constant-segment primers that produced the TCR alpha and TCR beta cDNA libraries, which carried sample barcodes and UMIs. Using its own MiXCR run on the 5' RACE reads, TCRdb lists one record per CDR3 protein. The data show 540,000 or so distinct CDR3 sequences, with roughly 22% seen just once and around 12% held by the top ten. Study conclusions and caveats: Cross-reactive memory apparently joined, as some responding clones appeared in pre-infection memory. The authors left the SARS-CoV-2 specificity of second-wave clones peaking on day 37 unconfirmed. There was a balanced CD4/CD8 profile in clones contracting day 15 to 85, and later expanders leaned CD4+.

The clonotype originates from an adult woman who had mild COVID-19 (a few samples of this study predate the infection). Cell type and time point are not known. Material for sequencing was PBMCs or a T cell subset sorted from them (not recorded which). The chain recombines TRBV29-1 with TRBJ2-1, with D possibly being TRBD2 (6 bases). In DNA, the CDR3 is TGCAGCGTTGAACTCGGGGGAGGCACTTTC. Translation gives CSVELGGGTF.